This T cell receptor (beta chain) was obtained from a study of blood T cell repertoires in COVID-19. Overall study: Italy, Spain and the United States were the sources of the convalescent and acute COVID-19 samples.

Sequencing was performed with immunoSEQ multiplex PCR; in TCRdb, only in-frame clones are kept and a portion is missing. The sample holds about 40,000 clones, about 85% seen once. Sample share makes this clone medium-sized. Input material: peripheral blood. This TCR came from a human donor in a cohort sampled during active COVID-19.

Here the CDR3 reads CSVLTSGGEYTQYF. The CDR3, as DNA: TGCAGCGTCCTGACTAGCGGGGGGGAGTATACGCAGTATTTT. This chain uses TRBV29-1 with TRBJ2-3; 14 nucleotides agree with TRBD2. The CDR3 sequence is 14 residues long. Trimming cost V 6 bases and J 7 bases; bases outside gene matches: 6. Germline loops: CDR1 SQVTM, CDR2 ANQGSEA.